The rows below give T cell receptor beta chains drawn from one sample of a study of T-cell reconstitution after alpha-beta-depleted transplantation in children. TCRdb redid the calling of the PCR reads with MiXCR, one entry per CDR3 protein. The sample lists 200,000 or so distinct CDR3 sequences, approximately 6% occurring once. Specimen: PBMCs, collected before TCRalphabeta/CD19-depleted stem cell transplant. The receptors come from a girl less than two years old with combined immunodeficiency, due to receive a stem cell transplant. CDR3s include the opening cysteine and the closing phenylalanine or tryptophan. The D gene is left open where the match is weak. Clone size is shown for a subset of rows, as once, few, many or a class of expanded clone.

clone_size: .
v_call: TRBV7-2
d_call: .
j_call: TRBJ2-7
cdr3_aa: CASSSFLGTSISYEQYF
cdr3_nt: TGTGCCAGCAGCAGCTTCCTCGGGACTTCCATCTCCTACGAGCAGTACTTC

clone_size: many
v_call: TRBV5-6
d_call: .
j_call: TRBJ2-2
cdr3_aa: CASSLLALYTGELFF
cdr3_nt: TGTGCCAGCAGCTTGCTAGCTCTTTACACCGGGGAGCTGTTTTTT

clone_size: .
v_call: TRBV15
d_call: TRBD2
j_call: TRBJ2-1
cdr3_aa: CATSRPLAGDRYNEQFF
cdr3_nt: TGTGCCACCAGCAGACCACTAGCGGGAGATCGGTACAATGAGCAGTTCTTC

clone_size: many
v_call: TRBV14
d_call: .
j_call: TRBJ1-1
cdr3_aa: CASSQVSVGAEAFF
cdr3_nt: TGTGCCAGCAGCCAAGTTTCGGTCGGAGCTGAAGCTTTCTTT

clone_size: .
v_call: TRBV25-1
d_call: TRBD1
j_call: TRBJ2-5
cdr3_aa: CASSAIQGEETQYF
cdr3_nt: TGTGCCAGCAGTGCCATCCAGGGGGAAGAGACCCAGTACTTC

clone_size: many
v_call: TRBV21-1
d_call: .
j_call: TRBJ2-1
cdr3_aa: CASVCDPHIYNEQFF
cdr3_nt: TGTGCCAGCGTTTGCGACCCCCATATCTACAATGAGCAGTTCTTC

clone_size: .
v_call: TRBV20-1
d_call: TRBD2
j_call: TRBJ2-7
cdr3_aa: CSAPDPLANAPHEQYF
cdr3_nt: TGCAGTGCCCCCGACCCACTAGCGAACGCACCCCACGAGCAGTACTTC

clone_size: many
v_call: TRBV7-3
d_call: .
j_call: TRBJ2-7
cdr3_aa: CASSLNGGYEQYF
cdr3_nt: TGTGCCAGCAGCTTAAACGGGGGCTACGAGCAGTACTTC

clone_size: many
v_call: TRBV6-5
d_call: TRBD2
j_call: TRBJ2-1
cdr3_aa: CASSSTWREDNEQFF
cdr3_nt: TGTGCCAGCAGTTCCACATGGCGGGAGGACAATGAGCAGTTCTTC

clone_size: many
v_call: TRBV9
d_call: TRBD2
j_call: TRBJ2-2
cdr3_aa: CASSVVEAGDTGELFF
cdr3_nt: TGTGCCAGCAGCGTAGTAGAGGCGGGGGATACCGGGGAGCTGTTTTTT

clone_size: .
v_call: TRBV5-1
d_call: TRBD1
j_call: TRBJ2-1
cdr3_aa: CASTYYSTGANYNEQFF
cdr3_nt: TGCGCCAGCACCTATTACTCGACAGGGGCCAACTACAATGAGCAGTTCTTC

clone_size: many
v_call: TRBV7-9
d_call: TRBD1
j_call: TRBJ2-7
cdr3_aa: CASSLGQGDEQYF
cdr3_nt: TGTGCCAGCAGCTTAGGACAGGGTGACGAGCAGTACTTC

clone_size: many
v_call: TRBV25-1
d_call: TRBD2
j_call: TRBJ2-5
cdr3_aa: CASGINLAGGQETQYF
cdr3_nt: TGTGCCAGCGGGATAAACCTAGCGGGAGGACAAGAGACCCAGTACTTC

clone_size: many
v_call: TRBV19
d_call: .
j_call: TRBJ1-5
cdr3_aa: CASSIERGNQPQHF
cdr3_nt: TGTGCCAGTAGTATTGAGAGGGGCAATCAGCCCCAGCATTTT

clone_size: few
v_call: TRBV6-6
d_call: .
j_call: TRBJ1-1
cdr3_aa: CASSAGVITEAFF
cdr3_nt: TGTGCCAGCAGTGCAGGGGTAATCACTGAAGCTTTCTTT

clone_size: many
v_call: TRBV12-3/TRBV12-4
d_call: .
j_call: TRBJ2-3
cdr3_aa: CASSNLGEGADTQYF
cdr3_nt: TGTGCCAGCAGCAACCTCGGGGAGGGGGCAGATACGCAGTATTTT

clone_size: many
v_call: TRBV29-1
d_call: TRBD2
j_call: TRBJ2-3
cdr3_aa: CSVDRPAGVTDTQYF
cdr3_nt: TGCAGCGTTGATCGTCCAGCGGGAGTAACAGATACGCAGTATTTT

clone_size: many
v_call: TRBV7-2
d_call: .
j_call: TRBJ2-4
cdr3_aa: CASSLAMDSQFLAKNIQYF
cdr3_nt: TGTGCCAGCAGCTTAGCGATGGACAGCCAGTTTCTAGCCAAAAACATTCAGTACTTC

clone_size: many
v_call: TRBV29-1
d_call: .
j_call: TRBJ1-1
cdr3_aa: CSVEGGLEIEAFF
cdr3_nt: TGCAGCGTTGAAGGGGGTTTAGAGATTGAAGCTTTCTTT

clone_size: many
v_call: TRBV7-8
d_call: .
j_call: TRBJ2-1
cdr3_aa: CASSLARGWEQFF
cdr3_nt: TGTGCCAGCAGCTTAGCGAGGGGGTGGGAGCAGTTCTTC

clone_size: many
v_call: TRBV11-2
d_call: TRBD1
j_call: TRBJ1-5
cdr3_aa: CASSLRETGTWSNQPQHF
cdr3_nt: TGTGCCAGCAGCCTAAGGGAGACAGGGACTTGGAGCAATCAGCCCCAGCATTTT

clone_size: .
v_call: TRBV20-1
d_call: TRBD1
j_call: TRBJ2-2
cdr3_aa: CSAMTGQVNSNTGELFF
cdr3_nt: TGCAGTGCCATGACCGGACAGGTCAATTCGAACACCGGGGAGCTGTTTTTT

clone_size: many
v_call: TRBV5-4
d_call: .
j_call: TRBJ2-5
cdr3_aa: CASSLDFGRETQYF
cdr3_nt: TGTGCCAGCAGCTTGGATTTCGGGCGAGAGACCCAGTACTTC

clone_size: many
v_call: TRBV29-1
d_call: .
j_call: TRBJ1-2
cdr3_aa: CSVEGEGGPPGYGYTF
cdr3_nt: TGCAGCGTTGAAGGGGAAGGAGGGCCCCCCGGCTATGGCTACACCTTC

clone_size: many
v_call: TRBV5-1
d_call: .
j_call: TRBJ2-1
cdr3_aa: CASSETRGSRHNEQFF
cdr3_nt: TGCGCCAGCAGTGAAACTAGGGGTTCTCGACACAATGAGCAGTTCTTC

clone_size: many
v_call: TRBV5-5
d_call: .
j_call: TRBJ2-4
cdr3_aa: CASSLEGGIQYF
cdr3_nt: TGTGCCAGCAGCTTGGAGGGTGGCATTCAGTACTTC

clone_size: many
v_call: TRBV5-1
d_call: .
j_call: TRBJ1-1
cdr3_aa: CASSPSWGNYAGMGTEAFF
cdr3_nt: TGCGCCAGCAGCCCCTCCTGGGGGAATTATGCAGGGATGGGTACTGAAGCTTTCTTT

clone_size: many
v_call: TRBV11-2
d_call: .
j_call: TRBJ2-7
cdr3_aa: CASSFRTQTYEQYF
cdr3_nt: TGTGCCAGCAGCTTTAGGACCCAAACCTACGAGCAGTACTTC

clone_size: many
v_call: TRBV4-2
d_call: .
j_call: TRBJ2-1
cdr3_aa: CASTPWKDSYNEQFF
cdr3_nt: TGTGCCAGCACCCCATGGAAAGACAGTTACAATGAGCAGTTCTTC

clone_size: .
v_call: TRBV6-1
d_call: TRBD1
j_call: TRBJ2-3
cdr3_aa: CASAKTGEETDTQYF
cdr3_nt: TGTGCCAGCGCAAAAACAGGGGAAGAGACAGATACGCAGTATTTT

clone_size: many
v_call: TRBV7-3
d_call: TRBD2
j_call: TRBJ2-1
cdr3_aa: CASSLTAGGYNEQFF
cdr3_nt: TGTGCCAGCAGCTTAACAGCGGGGGGCTACAATGAGCAGTTCTTC

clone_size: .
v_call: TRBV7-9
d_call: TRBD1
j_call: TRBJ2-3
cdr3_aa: CASSTAGTGWTDTQYF
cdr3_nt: TGTGCCAGCAGCACCGCCGGGACAGGGTGGACAGATACGCAGTATTTT

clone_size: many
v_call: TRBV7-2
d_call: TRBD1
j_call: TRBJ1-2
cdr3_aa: CASSPGTGDFYGYTF
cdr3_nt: TGTGCCAGCAGCCCCGGGACAGGTGACTTCTATGGCTACACCTTC

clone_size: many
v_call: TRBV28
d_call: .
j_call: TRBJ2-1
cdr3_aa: CASSFSAGLINEQFF
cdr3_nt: TGTGCCAGCAGTTTTTCGGCGGGGCTCATCAATGAGCAGTTCTTC

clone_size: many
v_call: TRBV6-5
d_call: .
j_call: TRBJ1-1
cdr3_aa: CASSYSVENTEAFF
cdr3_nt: TGTGCCAGCAGTTACTCGGTGGAAAACACTGAAGCTTTCTTT

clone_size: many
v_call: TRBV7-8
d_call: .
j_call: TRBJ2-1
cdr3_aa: CASSLSISGQGTYNEQFF
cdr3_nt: TGTGCCAGCAGCTTAAGCATCAGCGGTCAAGGAACCTACAATGAGCAGTTCTTC

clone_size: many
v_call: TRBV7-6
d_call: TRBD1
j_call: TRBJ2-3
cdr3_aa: CASSLGFGTGPDTQYF
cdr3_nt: TGTGCCAGCAGCTTAGGGTTCGGGACAGGGCCCGATACGCAGTATTTT

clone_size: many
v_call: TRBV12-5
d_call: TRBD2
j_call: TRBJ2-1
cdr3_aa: CASGRSLAGEQFF
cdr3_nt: TGTGCTAGTGGTCGTTCACTAGCGGGGGAACAGTTCTTC

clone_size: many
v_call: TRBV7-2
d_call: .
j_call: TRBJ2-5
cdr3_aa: CASSVLTGGPTEETQYF
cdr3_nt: TGTGCCAGCAGCGTACTGACCGGGGGACCCACGGAAGAGACCCAGTACTTC

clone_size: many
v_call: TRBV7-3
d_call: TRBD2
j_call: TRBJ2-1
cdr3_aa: CASSLTAAGGGNEQFF
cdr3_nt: TGTGCCAGCAGCTTAACAGCCGCGGGAGGAGGCAATGAGCAGTTCTTC

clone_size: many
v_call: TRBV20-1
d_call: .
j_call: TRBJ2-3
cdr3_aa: CSASHGGSIRGTQYF
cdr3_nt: TGCAGTGCTAGTCATGGAGGGAGCATACGCGGTACGCAGTATTTT

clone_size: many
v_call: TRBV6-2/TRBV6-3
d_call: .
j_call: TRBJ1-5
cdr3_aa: CASSSKGIQPQHF
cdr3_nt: TGTGCCAGCAGTTCAAAGGGGATTCAGCCCCAGCATTTT

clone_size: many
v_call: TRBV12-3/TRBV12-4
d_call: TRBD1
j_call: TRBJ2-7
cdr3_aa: CASRATGTGFSEQYF
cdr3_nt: TGTGCCAGCAGGGCAACCGGGACAGGTTTTAGCGAGCAGTACTTC

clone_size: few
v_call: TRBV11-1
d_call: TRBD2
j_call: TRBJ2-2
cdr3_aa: CASSRHLGSGGGPGELFF
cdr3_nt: TGTGCCAGCAGCCGGCACCTCGGATCGGGGGGGGGCCCCGGGGAGCTGTTTTTT

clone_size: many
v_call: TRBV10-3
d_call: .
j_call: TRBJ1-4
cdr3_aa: CAISETGELFF
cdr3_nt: TGTGCCATCAGTGAGACGGGGGAACTGTTTTTT